This T cell receptor (beta chain) was retrieved from a study of blood T cells in healthy people across ages. General study points: With naive T cell percentage, TCR beta diversity showed a strong correlation. Estimates drawn from one million T cells were deemed to understate diversity. More naive CD4+ cells and higher diversity were found in long-lived than in aged donors.

Concerning this clonotype: Antigen: not known.

A J-beta primer mix and a sample-barcoded 5' primer were used in a second PCR of about 7 to 12 cycles. Each of the cDNA molecules was tagged by a template-switch adaptor with 12 random nucleotides. Each CDR3 protein gets one entry after TCRdb re-called the 5' RACE reads with MiXCR. The sample records about 800,000 distinct CDR3 sequences, 55% to 75% being singletons. Per germline, CDR1 SQVTM and CDR2 ANQGSEA. The CDR3 has 11 amino acids. V gave up 1 base and J gave up 8 bases, with 6 bases separating them. Sequencing was performed on blood. This sequence was found in a man aged 30 to 45 in good health. V gene TRBV29-1 combines with J gene TRBJ1-3; no clear D gene. The CDR3 region is CSVEGFDTIYF. CDR3 coding DNA: TGCAGCGTTGAAGGGTTCGACACCATATATTTT. Together with reference TRBV29-1 and TRBJ1-3, the CDR3 gives the full variable domain: SAVISQKPSRDICQRGTSLTIQCQVDSQVTMMFWYRQQPGQSLTLIATANQGSEATYESGFVIDKFPISRPNLTFSTLTVSNMSPEDSSIYLCSVEGFDTIYFGEGSWLTVV.